This is a list of T cell receptor beta chains from one sample in a study of human T cells and chemical hapten exposure. TCRdb processed the RACE reads anew with MiXCR; each CDR3 protein has one entry. Seen here are roughly 160,000 distinct CDR3 sequences, about 14% observed once, and the top ten hold 1.5% to 2%. The source was whole blood, collected in connection with sensitization to the hapten diphenylcyclopropenone (DPC). The receptors stem from a woman in her twenties or thirties with alopecia areata. Some clones in this sample may be carry-over from other donors' samples. Both conserved end residues are part of each CDR3. D genes are given only for firm matches. Size tells how often a clone was seen (once, few, many) or the class of an expanded clone, and some rows leave it out.

v_gene	d_gene	j_gene	abundance	CDR3nt	CDR3aa
TRBV5-1	.	TRBJ2-3	once	TGCGCCAGCCACGGAGGAAAGAGCACAGATACGCAGTATTTT	CASHGGKSTDTQYF
TRBV20-1	TRBD2	TRBJ2-3	.	TGCAGTGCTAGACCTGCTAGCGGCACCCATATTCCTAGCACAGATACGCAGTATTTT	CSARPASGTHIPSTDTQYF
TRBV27	TRBD2	TRBJ2-7	.	TGTGCCAGCAGTTCGCTAGCGGGAGGATCCTACGAGCAGTACTTC	CASSSLAGGSYEQYF
TRBV29-1	TRBD2	TRBJ2-1	.	TGCAGCGTTAGCGGGGGAGTTCGCAATGAGCAGTTCTTC	CSVSGGVRNEQFF
TRBV7-2	.	TRBJ2-7	.	TGTGCCAGCAGCTTAGGCCCGGGACCGAACTACGAGCAGTACTTC	CASSLGPGPNYEQYF
TRBV27	TRBD1	TRBJ2-1	many	TGTGCCAGCCGGACGGTTAGGGGGCTGAATGAGCAGTTCTTC	CASRTVRGLNEQFF
TRBV4-1	TRBD1	TRBJ2-1	few	TGCGCCAGCAGCCAGGAACCGGGACAGGGGGTAGACGGTGAGCAGTTCTTC	CASSQEPGQGVDGEQFF
TRBV29-1	.	TRBJ2-3	.	TGCAGCGTTGAAAGGACTTCAGATACGCAGTATTTT	CSVERTSDTQYF
TRBV2	.	TRBJ2-1	few	TGTGCCAGCAGTGAAGCGGGCGTCAATGAGCAGTTCTTC	CASSEAGVNEQFF
TRBV7-9	.	TRBJ1-1	.	TGTGCCAGCAGCTTAGAAGGCCAGGGTAAAACTGAAGCTTTCTTT	CASSLEGQGKTEAFF
TRBV6-1	.	TRBJ1-1	few	TGTGCCACCTCACCGGGACCCAACACTGAAGCTTTCTTT	CATSPGPNTEAFF
TRBV20-1	.	TRBJ1-1	.	TGCAGTGCTTCTAGATATGAAAGAGGGTCCTACCGGAACACTGAAGCTTTCTTT	CSASRYERGSYRNTEAFF
TRBV18	.	TRBJ1-1	few	TGTGCCAGCTCACAGGGAATGGGCACTGAAGCTTTCTTT	CASSQGMGTEAFF
TRBV5-1	.	TRBJ1-3	few	TGCGCCAGCAGAGGGACTAGCGGAAACACCATATATTTT	CASRGTSGNTIYF
TRBV7-2	TRBD2	TRBJ2-3	.	TGTGCCAGCAGCTTAGATGCGGGGGGTGGGACTAGCTCAGATACGCAGTATTTT	CASSLDAGGGTSSDTQYF
TRBV30	.	TRBJ2-3	few	TGTGCCTGGAGAGGAGGGGCAGATACGCAGTATTTT	CAWRGGADTQYF
TRBV28	.	TRBJ2-1	few	TGTGCCAGCAGTTTACCTGGACAGAAGCAGTTCTTC	CASSLPGQKQFF
TRBV29-1	.	TRBJ2-7	.	TGCAGCGTTCGTAAGGGGTCTGACGAGCAGTACTTC	CSVRKGSDEQYF
TRBV28	.	TRBJ1-4	few	TGTGCCAGCAGTTTCGTCACCGGCGGTGAAAAACTGTTTTTT	CASSFVTGGEKLFF
TRBV7-6	.	TRBJ2-2	.	TGTGCCAGCAGCTTTGGGGGGCGACAGGGCCTAAGAGACACCGGGGAGCTGTTTTTT	CASSFGGRQGLRDTGELFF
TRBV30	.	TRBJ2-7	.	TGTGCCTGGAGTGGGACGGGAAGCTCCTACGAGCAGTACTTC	CAWSGTGSSYEQYF
TRBV11-2	.	TRBJ1-2	few	TGTGCCAGCAGCTTAAATGCAGGGGCTTTCGCGGGCTACACCTTC	CASSLNAGAFAGYTF
TRBV7-2	TRBD2	TRBJ2-5	.	TGTGCCAGCAGCTCCGGACTAGCAGATTACCAAGAGACCCAGTACTTC	CASSSGLADYQETQYF
TRBV5-6	TRBD1	TRBJ2-3	.	TGTGCCAGCAGCCCGGACAGGGCGATAGATACGCAGTATTTT	CASSPDRAIDTQYF
TRBV11-1	.	TRBJ1-6	.	TGTGCCAGCAGCTTAGTCAATTCACCCCTCCACTTT	CASSLVNSPLHF
TRBV11-3	.	TRBJ2-5	few	TGTGCCAGCAGCTTTCACAGGGCAGTTGAGACCCAGTACTTC	CASSFHRAVETQYF
TRBV29-1	TRBD1	TRBJ1-1	.	TGCAGCGTCGTAACAGGGGGCGGGGGCGCTGAAGCTTTCTTT	CSVVTGGGGAEAFF
TRBV9	.	TRBJ2-2	few	TGTGCCAGCAGCGTAGCCCTTGGGGTAACCGGGGAGCTGTTTTTT	CASSVALGVTGELFF
TRBV28	.	TRBJ1-4	few	TGTGCCAGCAGCCCATCACACGGGGAAAAACTGTTTTTT	CASSPSHGEKLFF
TRBV6-5	.	TRBJ1-3	few	TGTGCCAGCAGTTACTCGAGCTCAGGGGCTGGAAACACCATATATTTT	CASSYSSSGAGNTIYF
TRBV3-1	.	TRBJ1-3	few	TGTGCCAGCAGGCCGGAGATGACTGGAAACACCATATATTTT	CASRPEMTGNTIYF
TRBV29-1	.	TRBJ2-5	few	TGCAGCGCCGAACGGGACACCTCGAGTCAGGAGACCCAGTACTTC	CSAERDTSSQETQYF
TRBV12-3/TRBV12-4	.	TRBJ2-4	.	TGTGCCAGCAGAGGCTCAGCCAAAAACATTCAGTACTTC	CASRGSAKNIQYF
TRBV5-1	TRBD1	TRBJ2-4	few	TGCGCCAGCAGCTTGGTCGAGGGGGCTGGCATTCAGTACTTC	CASSLVEGAGIQYF
TRBV29-1	.	TRBJ1-2	.	TGCAGCGCCCGGACAGTCTATGGCTACACCTTC	CSARTVYGYTF